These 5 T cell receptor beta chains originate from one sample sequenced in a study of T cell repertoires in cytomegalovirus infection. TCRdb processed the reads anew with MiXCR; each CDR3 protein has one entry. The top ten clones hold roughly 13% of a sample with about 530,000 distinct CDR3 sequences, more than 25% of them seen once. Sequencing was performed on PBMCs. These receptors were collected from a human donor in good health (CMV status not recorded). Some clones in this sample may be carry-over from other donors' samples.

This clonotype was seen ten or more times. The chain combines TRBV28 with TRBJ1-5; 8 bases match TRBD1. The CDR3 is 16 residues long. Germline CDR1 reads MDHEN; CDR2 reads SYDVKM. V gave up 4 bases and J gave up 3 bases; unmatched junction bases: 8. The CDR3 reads CASSSGQGINNQPQHF. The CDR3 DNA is TGTGCCAGCAGTTCCGGACAGGGTATTAACAATCAGCCCCAGCATTTT.

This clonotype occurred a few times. The CDR3 here is CASSENPWGKQETQYF. The CDR3 DNA follows: TGTGCCAGCAGTGAGAACCCCTGGGGGAAACAAGAGACCCAGTACTTC. The chain employs TRBV9 and TRBJ2-5, with D perhaps being TRBD1 or TRBD2 (5 bases each). V lost 5 bases and J 2 bases, leaving 19 bases between the germline ends. Germline loops: CDR1 SGDLS, CDR2 YYNGEE. The CDR3 length is 16 residues.

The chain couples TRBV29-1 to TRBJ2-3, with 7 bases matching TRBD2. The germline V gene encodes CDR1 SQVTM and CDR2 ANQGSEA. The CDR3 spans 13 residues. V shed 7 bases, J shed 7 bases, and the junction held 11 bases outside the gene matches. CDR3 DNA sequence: TGCAGCGCTTTCTTAGCGGGTGTGAATACGCAGTATTTT. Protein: CSAFLAGVNTQYF.

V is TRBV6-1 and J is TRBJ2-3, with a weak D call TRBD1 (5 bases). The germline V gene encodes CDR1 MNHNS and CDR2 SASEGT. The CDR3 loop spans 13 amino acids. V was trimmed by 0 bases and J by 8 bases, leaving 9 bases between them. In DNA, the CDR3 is TGTGCCAGCAGTGAAGCGCGAAGGGGTACGCAGTATTTT. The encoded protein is CASSEARRGTQYF.

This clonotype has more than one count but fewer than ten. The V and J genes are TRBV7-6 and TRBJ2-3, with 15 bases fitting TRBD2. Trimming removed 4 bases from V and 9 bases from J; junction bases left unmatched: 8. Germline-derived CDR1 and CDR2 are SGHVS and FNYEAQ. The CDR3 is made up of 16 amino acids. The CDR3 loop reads CASSSRTSGRVRTQYF. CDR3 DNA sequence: TGTGCCAGCAGCTCTAGGACTAGCGGGAGGGTTAGGACGCAGTATTTT.